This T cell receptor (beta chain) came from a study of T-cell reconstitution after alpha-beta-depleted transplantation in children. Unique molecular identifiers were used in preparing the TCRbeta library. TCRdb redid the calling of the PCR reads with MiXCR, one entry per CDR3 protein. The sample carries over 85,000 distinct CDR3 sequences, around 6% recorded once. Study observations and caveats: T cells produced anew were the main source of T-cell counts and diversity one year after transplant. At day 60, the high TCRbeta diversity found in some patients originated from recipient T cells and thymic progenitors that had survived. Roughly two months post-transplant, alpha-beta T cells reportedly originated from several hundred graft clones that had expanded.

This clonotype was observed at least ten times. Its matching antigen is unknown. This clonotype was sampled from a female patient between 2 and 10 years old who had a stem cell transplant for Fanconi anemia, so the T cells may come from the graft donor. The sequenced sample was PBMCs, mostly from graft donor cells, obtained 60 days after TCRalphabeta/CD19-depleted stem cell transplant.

In DNA form, the CDR3 reads TGTGCCAGCAGCATTAGGGGGACGGCTGGAACTGAAGCTTTCTTT. Translation: CASSIRGTAGTEAFF. The chain is built from TRBV7-2 and TRBJ1-1, with D possibly being TRBD1 (6 bases). Deletions cut 5 bases from V and 5 bases from J, with 18 bases between. CDR1 and CDR2 from the germline V gene are SGHTA and FQGNSA. This CDR3 has 15 residues.